The 3 T cell receptor beta chains given below trace back to one sample, sequenced in a study of blood T cell repertoires in COVID-19. Measured with immunoSEQ multiplex PCR; TCRdb has only the in-frame clones, and not every one. The data contain 150,000 to 170,000 clones, 70% to 90% of them seen just once; the ten biggest clones take up 8% to 9%. Sequencing used peripheral blood. Receptors were obtained from a woman aged 55-75 years with COVID-19, enrolled during active disease.

CDR3 in amino acids: CASSLEGARGSPLHF. The CDR3 DNA reads as TGCGCCAGCAGCTTGGAGGGGGCCCGGGGGTCACCCCTCCACTTT. The genes are TRBV5-1 and TRBJ1-6; 7 bases align to TRBD1. Germline values: CDR1 SGHRS, CDR2 YFSETQ. This CDR3 has 15 residues. V shed 0 bases and J 10 bases; nucleotides not matched to a gene: 7.

This rearrangement joins TRBV5-1 to TRBJ1-1, with D maybe TRBD1 (5 bases). Trimming shortened V by 1 base and J by 0 bases, and 10 bases separated the two germline ends. This CDR3 contains 15 residues. CDR1 is SGHRS, CDR2 YFSETQ, per germline. The CDR3 loop is CASSLTTVMNTEAFF. CDR3 in DNA: TGCGCCAGCAGCTTGACGACAGTTATGAACACTGAAGCTTTCTTT.

The chain uses TRBV9 and TRBJ2-2, with D possibly matching TRBD2 (5 bases). Germline loops: CDR1 SGDLS, CDR2 YYNGEE. The CDR3 is made up of 15 amino acids. V gave up 3 bases and J gave up 0 bases, with 9 bases separating them. CDR3 residues: CASSASGTNTGELFF. The DNA of the CDR3 is TGTGCCAGCAGCGCCTCCGGGACGAACACCGGGGAGCTGTTTTTT. Full variable domain (outside the CDR3, taken from reference TRBV9 and TRBJ2-2): DSGVTQTPKHLITATGQRVTLRCSPRSGDLSVYWYQQSLDQGLQFLIQYYNGEERAKGNILERFSAQQFPDLHSELNLSSLELGDSALYFCASSASGTNTGELFFGEGSRLTVL.